This T cell receptor beta chain came from a study of spatial heterogeneity in lung cancer. The time point is: sample taken at primary tumor resection. TCRdb re-called the 5' RACE reads with MiXCR, one entry per CDR3 protein. The sample contains 85,000 to 100,000 distinct CDR3 sequences, approximately 12% of which appear only once. Germline CDR1 and CDR2: SGHDN and FVKESK. V lost 3 bases and J lost 4; bases outside the gene matches: 12. The CDR3 spans 16 residues. The clonotype originates from a male donor with early-stage non-small cell lung cancer. The chain couples TRBV14 to TRBJ2-7; TRBD1 matches at 7 bases. The material was PBMCs, obtained at surgery. This CDR3 is CASSQEYGTARYEQYF. Here the CDR3 DNA reads TGTGCCAGCAGCCAGGAATACGGGACAGCACGTTACGAGCAGTACTTC.